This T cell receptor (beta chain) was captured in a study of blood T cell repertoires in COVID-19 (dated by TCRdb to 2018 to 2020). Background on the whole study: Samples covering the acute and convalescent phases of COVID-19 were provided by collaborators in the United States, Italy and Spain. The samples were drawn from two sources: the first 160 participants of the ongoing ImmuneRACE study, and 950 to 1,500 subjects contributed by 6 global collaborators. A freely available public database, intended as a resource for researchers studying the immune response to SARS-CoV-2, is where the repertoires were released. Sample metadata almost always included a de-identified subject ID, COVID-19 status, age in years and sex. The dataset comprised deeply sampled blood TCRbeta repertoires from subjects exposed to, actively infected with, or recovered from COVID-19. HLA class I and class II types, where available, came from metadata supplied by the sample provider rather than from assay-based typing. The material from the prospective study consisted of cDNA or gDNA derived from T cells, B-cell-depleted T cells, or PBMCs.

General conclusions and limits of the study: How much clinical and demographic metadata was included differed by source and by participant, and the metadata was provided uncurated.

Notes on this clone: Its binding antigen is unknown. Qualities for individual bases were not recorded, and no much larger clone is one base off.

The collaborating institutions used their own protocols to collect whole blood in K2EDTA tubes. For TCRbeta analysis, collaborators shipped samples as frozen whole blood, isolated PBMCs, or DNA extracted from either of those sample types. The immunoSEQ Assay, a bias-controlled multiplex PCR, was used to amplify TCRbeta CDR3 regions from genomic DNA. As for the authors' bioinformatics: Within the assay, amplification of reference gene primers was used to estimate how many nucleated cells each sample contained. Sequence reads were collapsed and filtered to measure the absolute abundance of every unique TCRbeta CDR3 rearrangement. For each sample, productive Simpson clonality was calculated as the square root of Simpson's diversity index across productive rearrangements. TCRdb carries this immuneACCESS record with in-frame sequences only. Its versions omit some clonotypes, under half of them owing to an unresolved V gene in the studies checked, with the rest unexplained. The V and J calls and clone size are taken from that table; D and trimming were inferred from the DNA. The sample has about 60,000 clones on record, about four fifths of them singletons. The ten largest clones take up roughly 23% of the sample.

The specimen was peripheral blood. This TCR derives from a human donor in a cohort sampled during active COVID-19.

The CDR3 region reads CASSQGQGAILNEQFF. Here is the DNA: TGTGCCAGCAGCCAAGGACAGGGGGCTATTTTGAATGAGCAGTTCTTC. This chain is built from TRBV3-1 (or the pseudogene TRBV3-2) and TRBJ2-1, and TRBD1 matches 10 of the central bases. V and J are trimmed by 1 base and 7 bases, and the gene matches miss 7 bases of the junction. As encoded in the germline V gene (reference sequence), CDR1 is LGHDT while CDR2 is YNNKEL. CDR3 length: 16 amino acids, cysteine to phenylalanine. Here the CDR3 DNA is all that survives: 48 bases in frame from base 1.